The following is a T cell receptor beta chain sequence with its context. The data belong to a study of blood T cell repertoires in COVID-19. As for the study in general: Sites in the United States, Italy and Spain provided acute and convalescent COVID-19 samples. In each case, the material was cDNA or gDNA derived from T cells, B-cell-depleted T cells, or PBMCs.

The CDR3 is 14 residues long. Germline V CDR1 and CDR2: KGHSH, LQKENI. Trimming removed 5 bases from V and 10 bases from J; junction bases left unmatched: 8. How the authors handled the data: By means of reference gene primer amplification, nucleated cell counts were estimated. Repertoires were generated with immunoSEQ multiplex PCR, while TCRdb's copy carries only in-frame clones and drops some. V and J calls and clone size come straight from that table; D and trimming were deduced from the DNA. The profile shows hundreds of thousands of clones, 85% of them singletons. This chain joins TRBV18 and TRBJ1-3, with 10 nucleotides matching TRBD1. Sequencing was done on a sample of peripheral blood. This receptor was taken from a man aged 50 or older with active or convalescent COVID-19. Written as DNA, the CDR3 is TGTGCCAGCTCATACCGGGACAGGGGTTCGACCATATATTTT. It translates to CASSYRDRGSTIYF. The complete variable domain, with remaining parts taken from reference TRBV18 and TRBJ1-3, reads NAGVMQNPRHLVRRRGQEARLRCSPMKGHSHVYWYRQLPEEGLKFMVYLQKENIIDESGMPKERFSAEFPKEGPSILRIQQVVRGDSAAYFCASSYRDRGSTIYFGEGSWLTVV.